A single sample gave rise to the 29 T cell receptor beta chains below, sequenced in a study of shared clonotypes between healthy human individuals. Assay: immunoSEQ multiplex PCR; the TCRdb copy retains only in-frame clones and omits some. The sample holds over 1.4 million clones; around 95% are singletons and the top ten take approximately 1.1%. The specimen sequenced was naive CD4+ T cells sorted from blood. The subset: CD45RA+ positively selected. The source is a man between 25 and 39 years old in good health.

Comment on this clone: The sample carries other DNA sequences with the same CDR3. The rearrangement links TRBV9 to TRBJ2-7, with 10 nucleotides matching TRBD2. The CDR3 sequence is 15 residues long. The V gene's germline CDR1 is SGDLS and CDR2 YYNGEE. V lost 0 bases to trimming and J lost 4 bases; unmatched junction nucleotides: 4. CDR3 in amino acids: CASSVAASGSYEQYF. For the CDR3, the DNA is TGTGCCAGCAGCGTAGCGGCTAGCGGGAGTTACGAGCAGTACTTC.

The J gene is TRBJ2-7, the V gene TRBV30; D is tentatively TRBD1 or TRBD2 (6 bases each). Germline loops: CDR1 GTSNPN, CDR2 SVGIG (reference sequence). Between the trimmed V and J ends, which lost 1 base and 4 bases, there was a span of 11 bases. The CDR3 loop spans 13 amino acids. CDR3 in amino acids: CAWSGGTLYEQYF. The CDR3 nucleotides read TGTGCCTGGAGTGGCGGGACATTATACGAGCAGTACTTC.

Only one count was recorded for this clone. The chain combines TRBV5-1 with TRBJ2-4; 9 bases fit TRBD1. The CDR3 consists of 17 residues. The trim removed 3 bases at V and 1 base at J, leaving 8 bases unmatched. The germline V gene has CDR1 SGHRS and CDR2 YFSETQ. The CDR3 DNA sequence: TGCGCCAGCAGCTCCTTAAGGACAGGGGATGCCAAAAACATTCAGTACTTC. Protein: CASSSLRTGDAKNIQYF.

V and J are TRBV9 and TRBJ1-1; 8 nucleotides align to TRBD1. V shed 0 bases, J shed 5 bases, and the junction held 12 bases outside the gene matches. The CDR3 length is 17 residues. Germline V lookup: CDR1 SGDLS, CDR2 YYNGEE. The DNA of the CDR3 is TGTGCCAGCAGCGTAGACACCCCAGGGGGCAAATTGACTGAAGCTTTCTTT. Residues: CASSVDTPGGKLTEAFF. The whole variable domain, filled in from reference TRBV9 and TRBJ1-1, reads DSGVTQTPKHLITATGQRVTLRCSPRSGDLSVYWYQQSLDQGLQFLIQYYNGEERAKGNILERFSAQQFPDLHSELNLSSLELGDSALYFCASSVDTPGGKLTEAFFGQGTRLTVV.

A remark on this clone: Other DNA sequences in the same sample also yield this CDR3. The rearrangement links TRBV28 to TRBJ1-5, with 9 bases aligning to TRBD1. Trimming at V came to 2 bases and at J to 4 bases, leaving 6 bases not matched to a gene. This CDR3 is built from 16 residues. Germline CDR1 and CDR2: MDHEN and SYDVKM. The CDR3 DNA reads TGTGCCAGCAGTTTACAGGTTGGACAGGGGAATCAGCCCCAGCATTTT. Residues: CASSLQVGQGNQPQHF.

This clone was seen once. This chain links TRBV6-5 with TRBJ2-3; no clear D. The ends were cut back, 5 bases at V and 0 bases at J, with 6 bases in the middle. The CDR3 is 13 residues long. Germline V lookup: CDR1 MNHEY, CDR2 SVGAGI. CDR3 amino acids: CASSLGSTDTQYF. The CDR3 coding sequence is TGTGCCAGCAGTCTGGGTAGCACAGATACGCAGTATTTT.

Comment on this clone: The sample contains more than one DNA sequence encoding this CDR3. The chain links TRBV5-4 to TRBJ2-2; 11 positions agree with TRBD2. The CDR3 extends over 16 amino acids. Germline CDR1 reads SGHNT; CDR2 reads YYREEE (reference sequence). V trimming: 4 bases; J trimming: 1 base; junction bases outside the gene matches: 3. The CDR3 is CASSAGLAGNTGELFF. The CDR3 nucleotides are TGTGCCAGCAGCGCTGGACTAGCGGGGAACACCGGGGAGCTGTTTTTT. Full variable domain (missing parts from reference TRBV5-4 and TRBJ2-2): ETGVTQSPTHLIKTRGQQVTLRCSSQSGHNTVSWYQQALGQGPQFIFQYYREEENGRGNFPPRFSGLQFPNYSSELNVNALELDDSALYLCASSAGLAGNTGELFFGEGSRLTVL.

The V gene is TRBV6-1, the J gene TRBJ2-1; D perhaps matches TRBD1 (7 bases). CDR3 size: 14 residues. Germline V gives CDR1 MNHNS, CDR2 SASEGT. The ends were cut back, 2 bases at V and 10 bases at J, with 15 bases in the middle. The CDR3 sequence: CASSERGAGGEQFF. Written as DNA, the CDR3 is TGTGCCAGCAGTGAAAGGGGGGCAGGGGGAGAGCAGTTCTTC.

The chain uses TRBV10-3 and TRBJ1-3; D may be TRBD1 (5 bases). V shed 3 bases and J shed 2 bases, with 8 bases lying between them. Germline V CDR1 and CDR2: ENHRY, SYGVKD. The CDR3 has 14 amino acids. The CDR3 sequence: CAISDQGPGNTIYF. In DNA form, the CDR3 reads TGTGCCATCAGTGATCAGGGCCCTGGAAACACCATATATTTT.

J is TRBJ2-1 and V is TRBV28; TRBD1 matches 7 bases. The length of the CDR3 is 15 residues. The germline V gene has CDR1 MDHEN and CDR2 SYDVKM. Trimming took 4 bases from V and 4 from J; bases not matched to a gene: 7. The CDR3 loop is CASSSPTGLYNEQFF. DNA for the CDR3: TGTGCCAGCAGTTCTCCGACAGGGTTGTACAATGAGCAGTTCTTC.

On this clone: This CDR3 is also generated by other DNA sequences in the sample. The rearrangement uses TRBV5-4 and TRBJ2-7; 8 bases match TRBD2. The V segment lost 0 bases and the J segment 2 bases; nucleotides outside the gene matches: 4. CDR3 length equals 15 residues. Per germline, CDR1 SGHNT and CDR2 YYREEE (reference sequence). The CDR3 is CASSLAGGGPYEQYF. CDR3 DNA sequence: TGTGCCAGCAGCTTGGCGGGCGGGGGGCCCTACGAGCAGTACTTC.

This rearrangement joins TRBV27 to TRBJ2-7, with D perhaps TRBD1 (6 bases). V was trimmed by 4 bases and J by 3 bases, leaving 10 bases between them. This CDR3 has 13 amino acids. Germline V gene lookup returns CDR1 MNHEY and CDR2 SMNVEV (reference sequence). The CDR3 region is CASSSIQGYEQYF. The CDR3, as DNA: TGTGCCAGCAGTTCCATACAGGGCTACGAGCAGTACTTC.

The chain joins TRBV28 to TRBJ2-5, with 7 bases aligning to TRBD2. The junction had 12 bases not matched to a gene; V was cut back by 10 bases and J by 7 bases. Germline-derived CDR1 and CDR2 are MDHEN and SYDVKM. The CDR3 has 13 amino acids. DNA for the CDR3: TGTGCCACCAAGGAGGGGCGGGAGTGGACCCAGTACTTC. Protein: CATKEGREWTQYF.

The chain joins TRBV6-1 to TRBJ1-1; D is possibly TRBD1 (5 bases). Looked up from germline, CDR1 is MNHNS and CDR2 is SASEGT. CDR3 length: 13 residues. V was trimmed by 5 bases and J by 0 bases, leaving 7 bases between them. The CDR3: CASSKGVNTEAFF. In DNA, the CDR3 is TGTGCCAGCAGTAAAGGGGTGAACACTGAAGCTTTCTTT.

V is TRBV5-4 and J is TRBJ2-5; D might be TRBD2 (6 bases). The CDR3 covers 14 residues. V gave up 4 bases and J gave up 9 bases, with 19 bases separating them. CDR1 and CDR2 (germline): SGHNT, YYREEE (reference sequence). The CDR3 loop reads CASSLPAQPGAQYF. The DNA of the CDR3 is TGTGCCAGCAGCCTACCGGCGCAACCGGGGGCCCAGTACTTC.

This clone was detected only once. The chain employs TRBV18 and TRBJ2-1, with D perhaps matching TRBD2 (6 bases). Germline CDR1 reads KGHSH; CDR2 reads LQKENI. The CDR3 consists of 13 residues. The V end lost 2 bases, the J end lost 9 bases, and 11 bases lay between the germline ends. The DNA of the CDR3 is TGTGCCAGCTCACCAGGAGGGCCCGTTGAGCAGTTCTTC. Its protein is CASSPGGPVEQFF.

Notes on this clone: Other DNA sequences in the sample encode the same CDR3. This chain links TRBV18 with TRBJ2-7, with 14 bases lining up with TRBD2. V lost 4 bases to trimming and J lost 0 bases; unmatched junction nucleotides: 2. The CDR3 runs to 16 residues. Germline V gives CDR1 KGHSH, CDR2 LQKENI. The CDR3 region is CASSLGLAGVSYEQYF. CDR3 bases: TGTGCCAGCTCACTGGGACTAGCGGGAGTCTCCTACGAGCAGTACTTC.

The CDR3 DNA reads as TGCGCCAGCAGCTTGGCGACAGGGAACAACTATGGCTACACCTTC. It specifies CASSLATGNNYGYTF. This chain connects TRBV5-1 to TRBJ1-2; 7 nucleotides agree with TRBD1. The CDR3 spans 15 residues. The germline V gene has CDR1 SGHRS and CDR2 YFSETQ. V gave up 0 bases and J gave up 2 bases; unmatched junction bases: 4.

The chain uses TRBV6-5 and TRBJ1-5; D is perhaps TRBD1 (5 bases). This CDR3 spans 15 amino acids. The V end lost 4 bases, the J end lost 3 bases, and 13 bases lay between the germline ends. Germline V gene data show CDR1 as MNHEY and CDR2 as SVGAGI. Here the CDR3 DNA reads TGTGCCAGCAGTTTCGCGGGACCGAACAATCAGCCCCAGCATTTT. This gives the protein CASSFAGPNNQPQHF.

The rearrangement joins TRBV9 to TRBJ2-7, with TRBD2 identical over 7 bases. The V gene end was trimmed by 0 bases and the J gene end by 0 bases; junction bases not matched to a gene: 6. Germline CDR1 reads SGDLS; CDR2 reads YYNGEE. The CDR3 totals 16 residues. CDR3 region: CASSVGGEGISYEQYF. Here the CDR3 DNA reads TGTGCCAGCAGCGTAGGAGGGGAGGGGATCTCCTACGAGCAGTACTTC.

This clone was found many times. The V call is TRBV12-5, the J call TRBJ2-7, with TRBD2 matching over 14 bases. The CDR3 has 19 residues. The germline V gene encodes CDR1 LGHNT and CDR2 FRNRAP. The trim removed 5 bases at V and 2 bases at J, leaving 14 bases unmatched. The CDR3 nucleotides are TGTGCTAGTGGTCCCCCTCCGGGACTAGCGGGAGTTCGGGCCTACGAGCAGTACTTC. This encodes CASGPPPGLAGVRAYEQYF.

CDR3 sequence (DNA): TGTGCCAGTAGTATAGGACAGAGGGCTTGGTCTTCTTTGGGGAATGAGCAGTTCTTC. It encodes CASSIGQRAWSSLGNEQFF. The chain is built from TRBV19 and TRBJ2-1; D may be TRBD1 or TRBD2 (5 bases each). The CDR3 is 19 amino acids. V was trimmed by 1 base and J by 7 bases, leaving 26 bases between them. Germline CDR1 is LNHDA and CDR2 is SQIVND (reference sequence). The full variable domain, in which reference TRBV19 and TRBJ2-1 provide the parts outside the CDR3, is DGGITQSPKYLFRKEGQNVTLSCEQNLNHDAMYWYRQDPGQGLRLIYYSQIVNDFQKGDIAEGYSVSREKKESFPLTVTSAQKNPTAFYLCASSIGQRAWSSLGNEQFFGPGTRLTVL.

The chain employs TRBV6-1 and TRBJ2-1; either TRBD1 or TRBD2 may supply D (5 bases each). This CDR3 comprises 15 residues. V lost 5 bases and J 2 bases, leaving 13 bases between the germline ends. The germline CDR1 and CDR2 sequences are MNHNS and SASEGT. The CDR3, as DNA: TGTGCCAGCAGTCCGGGACCCACGCCCTACAATGAGCAGTTCTTC. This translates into CASSPGPTPYNEQFF.

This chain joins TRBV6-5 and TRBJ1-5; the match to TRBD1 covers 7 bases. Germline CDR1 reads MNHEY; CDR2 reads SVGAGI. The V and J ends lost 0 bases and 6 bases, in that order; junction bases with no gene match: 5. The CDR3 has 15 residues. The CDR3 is CASSYSRGGGQPQHF. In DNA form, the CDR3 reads TGTGCCAGCAGTTACTCGAGAGGGGGCGGTCAGCCCCAGCATTTT.

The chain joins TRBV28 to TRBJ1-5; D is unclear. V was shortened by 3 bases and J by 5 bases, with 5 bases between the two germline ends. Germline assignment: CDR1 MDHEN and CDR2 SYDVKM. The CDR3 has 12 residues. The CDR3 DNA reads TGTGCCAGCAGTTTGAACGATCAGCCCCAGCATTTT. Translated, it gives CASSLNDQPQHF.

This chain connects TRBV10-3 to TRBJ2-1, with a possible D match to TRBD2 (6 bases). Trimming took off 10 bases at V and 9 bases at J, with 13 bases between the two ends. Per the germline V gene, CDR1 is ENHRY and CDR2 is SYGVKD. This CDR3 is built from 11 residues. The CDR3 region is CATNPGGEQFF. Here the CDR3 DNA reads TGTGCCACCAACCCCGGGGGTGAGCAGTTCTTC.

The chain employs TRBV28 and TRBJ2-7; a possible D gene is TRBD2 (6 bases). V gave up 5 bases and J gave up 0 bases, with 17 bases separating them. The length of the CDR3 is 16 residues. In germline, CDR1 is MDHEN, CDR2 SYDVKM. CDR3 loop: CASSKTRGTYSYEQYF. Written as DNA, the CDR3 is TGTGCCAGCAGTAAAACCCGGGGGACCTACTCCTACGAGCAGTACTTC.

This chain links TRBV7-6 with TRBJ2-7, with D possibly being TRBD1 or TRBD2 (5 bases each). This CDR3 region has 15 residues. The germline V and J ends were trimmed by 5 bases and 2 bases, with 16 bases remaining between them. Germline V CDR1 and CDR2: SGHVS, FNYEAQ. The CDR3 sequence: CASSPGPSPTYEQYF. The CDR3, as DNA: TGTGCCAGCAGCCCGGGACCATCCCCTACCTACGAGCAGTACTTC.

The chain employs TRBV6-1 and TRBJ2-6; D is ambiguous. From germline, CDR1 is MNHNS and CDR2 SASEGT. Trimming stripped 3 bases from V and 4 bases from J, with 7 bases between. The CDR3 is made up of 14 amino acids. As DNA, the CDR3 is TGTGCCAGCAGTGACTCGGAGGGGGCCAACGTCCTGACTTTC. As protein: CASSDSEGANVLTF.